The rows below give T cell receptor beta chains drawn from one sample of a study of blood T cell repertoires in COVID-19. Clones were read by immunoSEQ multiplex PCR, and TCRdb kept only the in-frame ones, dropping some. The sample has approximately 61,000 clones; 70% to 85% are singletons. Sequencing used peripheral blood. Receptors were obtained from a woman between 65 and 79 years old with acute or convalescent COVID-19. Each CDR3 is given without its conserved first and last residue.

j_call v_call cdr3_aa
TRBJ1-2 TRBV7-2 ASSVRVSTYGYT
TRBJ2-5 TRBV6-6 ASRPPTGLGETQY
TRBJ2-7 TRBV2 ASFRAGGRNEQY
TRBJ1-5 TRBV7-2 ASTRGGNQPQH
TRBJ2-1 TRBV6-5 ASSIDRSSGNEQF
TRBJ1-2 TRBV29-1 SVAISYGYT
TRBJ2-3 TRBV12-3/TRBV12-4 ASRSSGTDTQY
TRBJ1-5 TRBV30 AWSEEHSNQPQH
TRBJ2-1 TRBV5-1 ASSLIARNNEQF
TRBJ1-2 TRBV19 ASSTRGAESYGYT
TRBJ1-5 TRBV19 ASSRERQGGGNQPQH
TRBJ1-4 TRBV13 ASRIGQINEKLF
TRBJ1-2 TRBV5-1 ASSLGASGLNGYT
TRBJ1-4 TRBV5-5 ASSSGRTTFSSEKLF
TRBJ1-2 TRBV28 ATSDRYYGYT
TRBJ1-5 TRBV27 ASRDIPGTVNQPQH
TRBJ1-1 TRBV2 ASSRRDSINTEAF
TRBJ2-7 TRBV7-2 ASSFRLAGLTYEQY
TRBJ1-2 TRBV10-3 AISDPGGRDGYT
TRBJ1-1 TRBV7-3 ASSPNRGRGTEAF
TRBJ1-1 TRBV5-1 ASSLERQGWDTEAF
TRBJ1-5 TRBV19 ASSRQGAQPQH
TRBJ1-2 TRBV6-2/TRBV6-3 ASSPGGQIYGYT
TRBJ2-1 TRBV5-5 ASRTAGTTSYNEQF
TRBJ1-1 TRBV28 ASSLTAGEAF
TRBJ1-1 TRBV7-3 ASSPGQNTEAF
TRBJ1-3 TRBV2 ASSGQQAGNTIY